These T cell receptor beta chains were read from a single sample in a study of early T cells in non-severe SARS-CoV-2 infection. In TCRdb, the 5' RACE reads were re-called with MiXCR into one record per CDR3 protein. The sample has roughly 52,000 distinct CDR3 sequences; approximately 8% are singletons. Material for sequencing was whole blood. These TCRs come from an adult who was a healthcare worker with PCR-confirmed SARS-CoV-2 infection or an uninfected control (not recorded which). The CDR3 runs from the conserved cysteine through the conserved F or W. D genes are given only for firm matches. Not all rows give a size; the values are once, few, many and, for expanded clones, a class.

D,J,V,size,CDR3,DNA
-,TRBJ2-5,TRBV7-6,-,CASSLEQQWETQYF,TGTGCCAGCAGCTTGGAACAACAATGGGAGACCCAGTACTTC
-,TRBJ2-6,TRBV20-1,few,CSVGGRNPGANVLTF,TGCAGTGTTGGGGGGCGAAATCCTGGGGCCAACGTCCTGACTTTC
-,TRBJ1-1,TRBV5-1,many,CASSPLGRHTEAFF,TGCGCCAGCAGCCCCCTGGGGAGGCACACTGAAGCTTTCTTT
-,TRBJ2-1,TRBV12-3/TRBV12-4,few,CASSLGGLAYNEQFF,TGTGCCAGCAGTTTAGGGGGATTAGCCTACAATGAGCAGTTCTTC
-,TRBJ1-2,TRBV4-3,many,CASSQDTSRVYGYTF,TGCGCCAGCAGCCAGGATACAAGCAGGGTCTATGGCTACACCTTC
-,TRBJ2-1,TRBV5-1,many,CASSLEAGSYNEQFF,TGCGCCAGCAGCTTAGAAGCGGGTTCCTACAATGAGCAGTTCTTC
TRBD1,TRBJ2-1,TRBV6-2/TRBV6-3,few,CASSSRTGSYNEQFF,TGTGCCAGCAGTTCCCGGACAGGGTCCTACAATGAGCAGTTCTTC
-,TRBJ2-5,TRBV6-5,many,CASSMKYQETQYF,TGTGCCAGCTCCATGAAGTACCAAGAGACCCAGTACTTC
-,TRBJ1-2,TRBV27,few,CASSPLGFYGYTF,TGTGCCAGCAGTCCGCTGGGGTTCTATGGCTACACCTTC
TRBD1,TRBJ2-3,TRBV10-3,-,CAIREGQGADTQYF,TGTGCCATCAGGGAGGGACAGGGAGCAGATACGCAGTATTTT
TRBD1,TRBJ1-2,TRBV28,many,CASSLGQVRYGYTF,TGTGCCAGCAGTCTCGGACAGGTTCGGTATGGCTACACCTTC
-,TRBJ2-7,TRBV4-2,many,CASSLWNEQYF,TGTGCCAGCAGCCTATGGAACGAGCAGTACTTC
TRBD2,TRBJ2-3,TRBV6-4,few,CASSAQSGGVGTDTQYF,TGTGCCAGCAGTGCCCAAAGCGGGGGCGTGGGCACAGATACGCAGTATTTT
-,TRBJ2-7,TRBV6-2/TRBV6-3,few,CATSQSSYEQYF,TGTGCCACCTCCCAGAGCTCCTACGAGCAGTACTTC
-,TRBJ2-1,TRBV24-1,medium-sized,CATSGPGLNEQFF,TGTGCCACCAGTGGACCGGGACTCAATGAGCAGTTCTTC
-,TRBJ2-3,TRBV14,few,CASSPSGHRPADTQYF,TGTGCCAGCAGCCCCTCGGGACACCGCCCCGCAGATACGCAGTATTTT
-,TRBJ2-5,TRBV6-2/TRBV6-3,many,CASSYGQFQETQYF,TGTGCCAGCAGTTACGGGCAGTTCCAAGAGACCCAGTACTTC
TRBD1,TRBJ1-2,TRBV4-2,many,CASSQAGQGGGYTF,TGTGCCAGCAGCCAAGCGGGACAGGGAGGTGGCTACACCTTC
TRBD1,TRBJ1-1,TRBV6-6,many,CASSSGGLNTEAFF,TGTGCCAGCAGTTCAGGGGGGTTGAACACTGAAGCTTTCTTT
TRBD1,TRBJ1-5,TRBV20-1,many,CSAIDREGNQPQHF,TGCAGTGCTATTGACAGGGAAGGCAATCAGCCCCAGCATTTT
TRBD2,TRBJ2-2,TRBV9,few,CASSETSGSTAGELFF,TGTGCCAGCAGCGAGACCAGCGGGAGCACCGCCGGGGAGCTGTTTTTT
-,TRBJ2-3,TRBV25-1,many,CASSEKADTQYF,TGTGCCAGCAGTGAAAAGGCAGATACGCAGTATTTT
TRBD1,TRBJ2-7,TRBV13,few,CASSLGHGQGRTYEQYF,TGTGCCAGCAGCTTAGGCCATGGACAGGGAAGAACCTACGAGCAGTACTTC
-,TRBJ1-1,TRBV27,many,CASSFRGSEAFF,TGTGCCAGCAGTTTCAGGGGCTCTGAAGCTTTCTTT
-,TRBJ1-2,TRBV27,many,CASSPRQGRANYGYTF,TGTGCCAGCAGTCCCCGTCAAGGTCGAGCTAACTATGGCTACACCTTC
-,TRBJ2-1,TRBV11-3,-,CASSVGPSDNEQFF,TGTGCCAGCAGCGTGGGACCGAGCGACAATGAGCAGTTCTTC
-,TRBJ2-5,TRBV9,few,CASSPDRLFQETQYF,TGTGCCAGCAGCCCCGACAGGCTCTTCCAAGAGACCCAGTACTTC
-,TRBJ2-1,TRBV7-3,many,CASSFKRTASPNEQFF,TGTGCCAGCAGCTTCAAGAGGACGGCGTCCCCCAATGAGCAGTTCTTC
-,TRBJ2-3,TRBV27,-,CASMRWDTQYF,TGTGCCAGCATGAGGTGGGATACGCAGTATTTT
-,TRBJ1-4,TRBV15,many,CATSIGGLDEKLFF,TGTGCCACCAGCATCGGGGGATTGGATGAAAAACTGTTTTTT
-,TRBJ1-1,TRBV5-6,few,CASRLTGTEAFF,TGTGCCAGCAGATTGACGGGCACGGAAGCTTTCTTT
-,TRBJ2-1,TRBV21-1,many,CASSKDGQTDEQFF,TGTGCCAGCAGCAAAGATGGACAGACGGATGAGCAGTTCTTC
TRBD2,TRBJ2-1,TRBV7-9,-,CASSLGLAGVGEQFF,TGTGCCAGCAGCTTAGGACTAGCGGGAGTCGGTGAGCAGTTCTTC
-,TRBJ1-6,TRBV12-3/TRBV12-4,few,CASSRRDNSPLHF,TGTGCCAGCAGCAGAAGGGATAATTCACCCCTCCACTTT
-,TRBJ1-2,TRBV29-1,many,CSVSGGLGGYTF,TGCAGCGTGTCGGGGGGGCTCGGTGGCTACACCTTC
-,TRBJ1-5,TRBV7-3,-,CASSPVRGVASNQPQHF,TGTGCCAGCAGCCCAGTCAGGGGAGTCGCAAGCAATCAGCCCCAGCATTTT
-,TRBJ2-2,TRBV14,few,CASSLGRAWTGELFF,TGTGCCAGCAGCCTCGGCAGGGCTTGGACCGGGGAGCTGTTTTTT
TRBD1,TRBJ1-5,TRBV6-1,many,CATRTGGRNQPQHF,TGTGCCACCAGAACAGGGGGCAGGAATCAGCCCCAGCATTTT
-,TRBJ1-4,TRBV28,-,CASSSLPRGSEKLFF,TGTGCCAGCAGTTCCCTCCCGAGGGGGAGTGAAAAACTGTTTTTT
TRBD2,TRBJ2-2,TRBV20-1,many,CSAAGGNTGELFF,TGCAGTGCAGCGGGGGGAAACACCGGGGAGCTGTTTTTT
-,TRBJ2-5,TRBV7-6,-,CASSLGGSLVETQYF,TGTGCCAGCAGCTTAGGAGGTTCCCTCGTGGAGACCCAGTACTTC
TRBD2,TRBJ2-7,TRBV6-1,few,CASTPGGSYEQYF,TGTGCCAGCACCCCGGGAGGATCCTACGAGCAGTACTTC
-,TRBJ2-3,TRBV29-1,few,CSVRASSTTDTQYF,TGCAGCGTTCGGGCTAGCAGTACCACAGATACGCAGTATTTT
-,TRBJ2-3,TRBV29-1,few,CSVSSGTSTDTQYF,TGCAGCGTAAGTAGCGGAACTAGCACAGATACGCAGTATTTT
TRBD1,TRBJ2-2,TRBV5-1,many,CASSLDGTGVIITGELFF,TGCGCCAGCAGCTTGGACGGGACAGGGGTTATAATCACCGGGGAGCTGTTTTTT